Listed below are T cell receptor beta chains from one sample, sequenced in a study of T-cell reconstitution after alpha-beta-depleted transplantation in children. From the PCR reads, TCRdb called clonotypes with MiXCR, one entry per CDR3 protein. The sample shows around 140,000 distinct CDR3 sequences, about 9% of them seen only once. Specimen: PBMCs, mostly from graft donor cells, collected 180 days after TCRalphabeta/CD19-depleted stem cell transplant. The receptors derive from a female patient aged 2 to 10 who had a stem cell transplant for congenital amegakaryocytic thrombocytopenia, so the T cells may come from the graft donor. The CDR3 runs from the conserved cysteine through the conserved F or W. A D gene is named only where the DNA matches it firmly. Part of the rows lack a size; the others show once, few, many or a class for expanded clones.

D,J,V,size,CDR3,DNA
-,TRBJ2-5,TRBV11-2,-,CASSVAVPQETQYF,TGTGCCAGCAGCGTTGCCGTGCCTCAAGAGACCCAGTACTTC
-,TRBJ1-2,TRBV5-1,many,CASVLNPGGRASYTF,TGCGCCAGCGTACTAAATCCTGGAGGCAGGGCATCATACACCTTC
-,TRBJ2-3,TRBV29-1,medium-sized,CSVGLDGSSTDTQYF,TGCAGCGTTGGCCTGGACGGCTCTAGCACAGATACGCAGTATTTT
TRBD2,TRBJ2-1,TRBV4-2,many,CASSQTGLAGTMQQFF,TGTGCCAGCAGCCAAACAGGACTAGCGGGAACAATGCAGCAGTTCTTC
-,TRBJ2-7,TRBV7-6,many,CASSLARSSEQYF,TGTGCCAGCAGCTTAGCTAGGAGTTCCGAGCAGTACTTC
-,TRBJ2-1,TRBV7-2,many,CASSLFSLNEQFF,TGTGCCAGCAGCTTATTTTCTCTGAATGAGCAGTTCTTC
TRBD2,TRBJ2-7,TRBV12-3/TRBV12-4,-,CASSLPHTSGGEQYF,TGTGCCAGCAGTTTACCCCACACTAGCGGGGGTGAGCAGTACTTC
-,TRBJ1-6,TRBV5-1,many,CASSRGLLSPLHF,TGCGCCAGCAGCCGCGGACTGCTATCACCCCTCCACTTT
-,TRBJ2-6,TRBV5-1,-,CASSGPGSSGANVLTF,TGCGCCAGCAGCGGCCCGGGGAGCTCTGGGGCCAACGTCCTGACTTTC
TRBD2,TRBJ2-5,TRBV5-1,few,CASSPTTSTETQYF,TGCGCCAGCAGCCCGACGACTAGCACGGAGACCCAGTACTTC
-,TRBJ2-1,TRBV7-9,many,CASSPTSGAYNEQFF,TGTGCCAGCAGCCCTACAAGCGGTGCCTACAATGAGCAGTTCTTC
TRBD1,TRBJ2-7,TRBV5-1,many,CASSLDTGGNYEQYF,TGCGCCAGCAGCTTGGACACAGGGGGGAACTACGAGCAGTACTTC
TRBD2,TRBJ2-1,TRBV20-1,many,CSAPGLAGGHSYNEQFF,TGCAGTGCTCCCGGACTAGCGGGGGGACACTCCTACAATGAGCAGTTCTTC
-,TRBJ2-7,TRBV7-2,many,CASSPSAGRALDF,TGTGCCAGCAGCCCGAGCGCCGGCCGAGCGTTGGACTTC
-,TRBJ2-7,TRBV12-3/TRBV12-4,many,CASSSLRGWDSYEQYF,TGTGCCAGCAGTTCCCTGCGCGGGTGGGACTCCTACGAGCAGTACTTC
-,TRBJ1-3,TRBV11-1,many,CASSLASMGARTGNTIYF,TGTGCCAGCAGCTTAGCGTCAATGGGGGCTCGAACTGGAAACACCATATATTTT
-,TRBJ2-7,TRBV10-3,-,CAIRDDLERGEQYF,TGTGCCATCAGGGATGACTTGGAAAGGGGCGAGCAGTACTTC
-,TRBJ2-3,TRBV5-1,few,CASSLGLAQTADTQYF,TGCGCCAGCAGCTTGGGCCTAGCTCAGACCGCAGATACGCAGTATTTT
TRBD2,TRBJ2-3,TRBV28,many,CASSRLVAGADTDTQYF,TGTGCCAGCAGTCGCCTCGTAGCGGGAGCCGACACAGATACGCAGTATTTT
-,TRBJ1-2,TRBV12-3/TRBV12-4,-,CASSLYREWGYPF,TGTGCCAGCAGTTTATACAGGGAGTGGGGCTACCCCTTC
-,TRBJ1-4,TRBV12-3/TRBV12-4,many,CASSFRGLREKLFF,TGTGCCAGCAGTTTCAGAGGATTGAGGGAAAAACTGTTTTTT
-,TRBJ1-1,TRBV5-1,few,CASSHRDPNTEAFF,TGCGCCAGCAGCCACCGGGACCCGAACACTGAAGCTTTCTTT
-,TRBJ1-1,TRBV12-3/TRBV12-4,many,CASSKDPEHEAFF,TGTGCCAGCAGTAAGGACCCCGAACATGAAGCTTTCTTT